The 12 T cell receptor beta chains given below trace back to one sample, sequenced in a study of shared clonotypes between healthy human individuals. Method: immunoSEQ multiplex PCR; TCRdb's copy keeps in-frame clones and lacks some. There are about 2 million clones in the sample; roughly 96% occur only once, and 0.13% lies in the top ten. Sequencing was carried out using naive CD4+ T cells sorted from blood. As to subset: CD45RA+ positively selected. These receptors were taken from a man aged 18 to 29 in good health.

The chain recombines TRBV2 with TRBJ1-2; TRBD1 is a possible D gene (6 bases). This CDR3 region has 18 residues. Germline assignment: CDR1 SNHLY and CDR2 FYNNEI. V was trimmed by 1 base and J by 4 bases, leaving 22 bases between them. The CDR3 protein is CASSEGLVRGAPSYGYTF. The CDR3 DNA is TGTGCCAGCAGTGAAGGTCTTGTCAGGGGCGCCCCTTCCTATGGCTACACCTTC.

The chain is built from TRBV19 and TRBJ1-4; D is perhaps TRBD1 (5 bases). V was clipped by 6 bases and J by 8 bases, with 25 bases between them. The CDR3 is made up of 17 amino acids. Germline-derived CDR1 and CDR2 are LNHDA and SQIVND (reference sequence). The CDR3 nucleotides are TGTGCCAGTAGCAGCGGGGGGAATGGTCCGACGAAGGAAAAACTGTTTTTT. Translating gives CASSSGGNGPTKEKLFF.

The chain has TRBV7-2 and TRBJ2-2; no firm D call. This CDR3 is 13 amino acids long. Trimming stripped 5 bases from V and 6 bases from J, with 10 bases between. The germline V gene has CDR1 SGHTA and CDR2 FQGNSA. The CDR3 sequence: CASSPKVSGELFF. CDR3 nucleotides: TGTGCCAGCAGCCCCAAGGTATCCGGGGAGCTGTTTTTT.

The genes are TRBV2 and TRBJ2-7; D is perhaps TRBD1 (5 bases). The CDR3 runs to 15 residues. Trimming took 4 bases from V and 4 from J, leaving 17 bases between them. Germline lookup yields CDR1 SNHLY and CDR2 FYNNEI. CDR3 loop: CASSAQGRLGYEQYF. CDR3 nucleotides: TGTGCCAGCAGTGCGCAGGGCCGACTGGGGTACGAGCAGTACTTC.

V gene TRBV5-6 combines with J gene TRBJ2-2; 8 bases align to TRBD2. The V and J ends lost 4 bases and 7 bases, in that order; junction bases with no gene match: 6. The CDR3 spans 14 residues. CDR1 and CDR2 (germline): SGHDT, YYEEEE. Here the CDR3 reads CASSRRLAIGELFF. Here the CDR3 DNA reads TGTGCCAGCAGCAGAAGACTAGCGATCGGGGAGCTGTTTTTT.

Here the CDR3 DNA reads TGTGCCAGCAGTTTATACGGCACCCGTTCCTACGAGCAGTACTTC. Protein product: CASSLYGTRSYEQYF. This chain connects TRBV27 to TRBJ2-7; D unresolved. Deletions cut 1 base from V and 1 base from J, with 11 bases between. The CDR3 contains 15 residues. The germline gives CDR1 MNHEY, CDR2 SMNVEV (reference sequence).

This clone was found a few times. V is TRBV6-5 and J is TRBJ1-5; no firm D call. With 6 bases removed from V and 6 bases from J, the gap between germline ends came to 12 bases. This CDR3 contains 13 residues. The germline gives CDR1 MNHEY, CDR2 SVGAGI. The DNA for the CDR3 is TGTGCCAGCAGACCCGCAGGTGGTCAGCCCCAGCATTTT. Translating gives CASRPAGGQPQHF.

On this clone itself: Other DNA sequences of this sample code for an identical CDR3. V is TRBV7-2 and J is TRBJ2-2; D remains ambiguous. This CDR3 spans 15 amino acids. The V gene's germline CDR1 is SGHTA and CDR2 FQGNSA. Between the trimmed V and J ends, which lost 1 base and 1 base, there was a span of 7 bases. The CDR3 coding sequence is TGTGCCAGCAGCTTAGGATACGGGAACACCGGGGAGCTGTTTTTT. Its translation is CASSLGYGNTGELFF.

The gene calls are TRBV6-6 and TRBJ2-3, with no clear D. V shed 6 bases and J shed 12 bases, with 19 bases lying between them. Germline-derived CDR1 and CDR2 are MNHNY and SVGAGI (reference sequence). CDR3 length equals 13 residues. CDR3 protein: CASRESAQLAQYF. CDR3 bases: TGTGCCAGCAGGGAAAGTGCGCAACTCGCCCAGTATTTT.

V is TRBV30 and J is TRBJ1-2; tentatively, D is TRBD1 (5 bases). CDR1 is GTSNPN, CDR2 SVGIG, per germline (reference sequence). V was pared by 1 base and J by 3 bases, with 18 bases between. The CDR3 runs 16 residues. The CDR3 spells CAWSDPGAPLDYGYTF. CDR3 DNA: TGTGCCTGGAGTGACCCCGGGGCCCCACTGGACTATGGCTACACCTTC.

The rearrangement links TRBV4-1 to TRBJ2-1; the D is unclear. This CDR3 has 16 amino acids. The germline V and J ends were trimmed by 0 bases and 9 bases, with 18 bases remaining between them. CDR1 is MGHRA and CDR2 is YSYEKL in the germline V gene. The CDR3: CASSQEGTSSLSEQFF. CDR3 in DNA: TGCGCCAGCAGCCAAGAAGGCACGAGCTCCCTCAGTGAGCAGTTCTTC.

This clone has just one count. Other DNA variants within this sample encode the same CDR3. The V call is TRBV19, the J call TRBJ2-3, with D possibly matching TRBD2 (6 bases). Germline lookup yields CDR1 LNHDA and CDR2 SQIVND (reference sequence). This CDR3 spans 13 amino acids. The germline V and J ends were trimmed by 6 bases and 3 bases, with 10 bases remaining between them. The CDR3 nucleotides read TGTGCCAGTAGGGTGGGGGGAACAGATACGCAGTATTTT. Its protein is CASRVGGTDTQYF.